The rows below give T cell receptor beta chains drawn from one sample of a study of shared clonotypes between healthy human individuals. Here immunoSEQ multiplex PCR was the method, and the copy in TCRdb shows in-frame clones only, minus some. The sample consists of about 750,000 clones, 90% to 95% of them appearing once. Sequencing was carried out using naive CD8+ T cells sorted from blood. These receptors all stem from a man aged 30-40 years in good health. Each CDR3 is given with its conserved first and last residue. The order of the fields is D gene, V gene, J gene, clone size, CDR3 DNA, CDR3 protein. D genes are given only for firm matches. Expanded clones are given a class, and other clones once, few, many or no size at all.

d_call: -
v_call: TRBV9
j_call: TRBJ2-7
clone_size: -
cdr3_nt: TGTGCCAGCAGCCCCTCTGGTTACGAGCAGTACTTC
cdr3_aa: CASSPSGYEQYF

d_call: -
v_call: TRBV7-9
j_call: TRBJ2-3
clone_size: -
cdr3_nt: TGTGCCAGCAGCTTATGGCAGCCCGAGCAGTATTTT
cdr3_aa: CASSLWQPEQYF

d_call: TRBD1
v_call: TRBV15
j_call: TRBJ1-4
clone_size: -
cdr3_nt: TGTGCCACCAGCACCAGTGTGGGACAGGGATTGAGTAATGAAAAACTGTTTTTT
cdr3_aa: CATSTSVGQGLSNEKLFF

d_call: TRBD2
v_call: TRBV27
j_call: TRBJ2-2
clone_size: -
cdr3_nt: TGTGCCAGCAGTTTATTCCCCGGGACTAGCGTGTTGGACACCGGGGAGCTGTTTTTT
cdr3_aa: CASSLFPGTSVLDTGELFF

d_call: TRBD2
v_call: TRBV4-1
j_call: TRBJ2-7
clone_size: -
cdr3_nt: TGCGCCAGCAGCCAAATTAGCGGGAGGCTAATTGAGCAGTACTTC
cdr3_aa: CASSQISGRLIEQYF

d_call: -
v_call: TRBV6-4
j_call: TRBJ1-3
clone_size: few
cdr3_nt: TGTGCCAGCAGTGGGGCAGTCCAATGCCGAGGAAACACCATATATTTT
cdr3_aa: CASSGAVQCRGNTIYF

d_call: TRBD2
v_call: TRBV29-1
j_call: TRBJ2-1
clone_size: -
cdr3_nt: TGCAGCGTTGGACTAGCAGTATACAATGAGCAGTTCTTC
cdr3_aa: CSVGLAVYNEQFF

d_call: TRBD2
v_call: TRBV7-9
j_call: TRBJ2-1
clone_size: -
cdr3_nt: TGTGCCAGCAGCCCCGGACTAGCCGATGAGCAGTTCTTC
cdr3_aa: CASSPGLADEQFF

d_call: TRBD1
v_call: TRBV10-1
j_call: TRBJ2-1
clone_size: -
cdr3_nt: TGCGCCAGCAGTGTATTCAGGGGGCGCCTCATGTTTTGCGACAATGAGCAGTTCTTC
cdr3_aa: CASSVFRGRLMFCDNEQFF

d_call: -
v_call: TRBV14
j_call: TRBJ2-1
clone_size: -
cdr3_nt: TGTGCCAGCAGCCAAGATCGTTCGGCGGATCGGCGCAAAAATGAGCAGTTCTTC
cdr3_aa: CASSQDRSADRRKNEQFF

d_call: TRBD2
v_call: TRBV9
j_call: TRBJ2-1
clone_size: -
cdr3_nt: TGTGCCAGCAGCGTAGGGACTAGTGGTAATGAGCAGTTCTTC
cdr3_aa: CASSVGTSGNEQFF

d_call: -
v_call: TRBV7-9
j_call: TRBJ1-3
clone_size: -
cdr3_nt: TGTGCCAGCAGCTTACCAGGGACTAACTCTGGAAACACCATATATTTT
cdr3_aa: CASSLPGTNSGNTIYF

d_call: TRBD1
v_call: TRBV9
j_call: TRBJ2-7
clone_size: -
cdr3_nt: TGTGCCAGCAGCGCTGGACCCGGGACAGGGACCTACGAGCAGTACTTC
cdr3_aa: CASSAGPGTGTYEQYF

d_call: -
v_call: TRBV7-9
j_call: TRBJ2-3
clone_size: -
cdr3_nt: TGTGCCAGCAGCTTAGGAGCGGGACAGCACACAGATACGCAGTATTTT
cdr3_aa: CASSLGAGQHTDTQYF

d_call: TRBD1
v_call: TRBV27
j_call: TRBJ1-2
clone_size: -
cdr3_nt: TGTGCCAGCAGTGGGGACAGGGGGCCTTACTATGGCTACACCTTC
cdr3_aa: CASSGDRGPYYGYTF

d_call: TRBD1
v_call: TRBV30
j_call: TRBJ2-3
clone_size: -
cdr3_nt: TGTGCCTGGAGTCAGGGGACAGCTAGCACAGATACGCAGTATTTT
cdr3_aa: CAWSQGTASTDTQYF

d_call: TRBD2
v_call: TRBV13
j_call: TRBJ2-7
clone_size: -
cdr3_nt: TGTGCCAGCAGCTCTGGACTAGCGGCCTACGAGCAGTACTTC
cdr3_aa: CASSSGLAAYEQYF

d_call: -
v_call: TRBV7-9
j_call: TRBJ2-7
clone_size: -
cdr3_nt: TGTGCCAGCAGCTCTAGCCCGGTGGAGCAGTACTTC
cdr3_aa: CASSSSPVEQYF

d_call: TRBD2
v_call: TRBV7-6
j_call: TRBJ2-1
clone_size: -
cdr3_nt: TGTGCCAGCAGCTTTTTACTAGCGGGAGGAAATGAGCAGTTCTTC
cdr3_aa: CASSFLLAGGNEQFF

d_call: -
v_call: TRBV7-9
j_call: TRBJ2-7
clone_size: -
cdr3_nt: TGTGCCAGCAGCTTATGGGACGGCAGCTCCTACGAGCAGTACTTC
cdr3_aa: CASSLWDGSSYEQYF

d_call: -
v_call: TRBV6-1
j_call: TRBJ2-1
clone_size: few
cdr3_nt: TGTGCCAGCACCCACCTCGAGGACGGACCGATTGAGCAGTTCTTC
cdr3_aa: CASTHLEDGPIEQFF

d_call: -
v_call: TRBV29-1
j_call: TRBJ1-1
clone_size: few
cdr3_nt: TGCAGCGTTGACAGGGGCATGAACACTGAAGCTTTCTTT
cdr3_aa: CSVDRGMNTEAFF

d_call: -
v_call: TRBV27
j_call: TRBJ2-7
clone_size: few
cdr3_nt: TGTGCCAGCAGTTTCGCCCCAGGGAGCTCCTACGAGCAGTACTTC
cdr3_aa: CASSFAPGSSYEQYF

d_call: TRBD1
v_call: TRBV5-1
j_call: TRBJ1-2
clone_size: once
cdr3_nt: TGCGCCAGCAGCCCCCGGGGACAGGTACCCTACGCTAACTATGGCTACACCTTC
cdr3_aa: CASSPRGQVPYANYGYTF

d_call: -
v_call: TRBV19
j_call: TRBJ2-6
clone_size: few
cdr3_nt: TGTGCCAGTAGGAAGGTAGGGGATGGGGCCAACGTCCTGACTTTC
cdr3_aa: CASRKVGDGANVLTF